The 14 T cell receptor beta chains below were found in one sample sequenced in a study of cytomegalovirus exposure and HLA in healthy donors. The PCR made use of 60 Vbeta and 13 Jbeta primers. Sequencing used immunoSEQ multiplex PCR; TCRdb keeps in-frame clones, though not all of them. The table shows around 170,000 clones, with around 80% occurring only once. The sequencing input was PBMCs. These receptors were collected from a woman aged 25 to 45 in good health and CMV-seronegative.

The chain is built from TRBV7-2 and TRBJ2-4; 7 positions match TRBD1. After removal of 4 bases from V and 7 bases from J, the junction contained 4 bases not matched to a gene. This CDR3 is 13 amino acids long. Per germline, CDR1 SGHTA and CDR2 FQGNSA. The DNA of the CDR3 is TGTGCCAGCAGCTCCGGACAGGTGAACATTCAGTACTTC. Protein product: CASSSGQVNIQYF.

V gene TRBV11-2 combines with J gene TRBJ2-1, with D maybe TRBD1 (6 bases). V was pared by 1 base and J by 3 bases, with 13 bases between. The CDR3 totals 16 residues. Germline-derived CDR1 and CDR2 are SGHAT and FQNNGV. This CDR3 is CASSLGSRGFYNEQFF. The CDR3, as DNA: TGTGCCAGCAGCTTAGGGTCCAGGGGATTCTACAATGAGCAGTTCTTC.

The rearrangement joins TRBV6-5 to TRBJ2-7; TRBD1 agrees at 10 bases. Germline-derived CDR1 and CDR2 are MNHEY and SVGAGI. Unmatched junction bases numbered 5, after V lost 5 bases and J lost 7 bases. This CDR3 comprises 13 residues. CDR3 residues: CASSLTGGNEQYF. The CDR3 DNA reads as TGTGCCAGCAGTCTGACAGGGGGCAATGAGCAGTACTTC.

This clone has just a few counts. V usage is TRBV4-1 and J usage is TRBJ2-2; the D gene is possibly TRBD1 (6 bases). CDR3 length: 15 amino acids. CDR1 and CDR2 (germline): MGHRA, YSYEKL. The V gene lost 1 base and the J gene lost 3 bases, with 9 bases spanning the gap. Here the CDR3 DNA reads TGCGCCAGCAGCCAAGCAACAGGGTACACCGGGGAGCTGTTTTTT. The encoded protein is CASSQATGYTGELFF.

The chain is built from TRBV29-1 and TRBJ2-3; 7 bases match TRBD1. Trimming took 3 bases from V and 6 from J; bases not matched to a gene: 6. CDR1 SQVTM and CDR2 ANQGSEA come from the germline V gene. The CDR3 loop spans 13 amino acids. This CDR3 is CSVETGNGDTQYF. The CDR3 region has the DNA TGCAGCGTTGAGACAGGGAATGGTGATACGCAGTATTTT.

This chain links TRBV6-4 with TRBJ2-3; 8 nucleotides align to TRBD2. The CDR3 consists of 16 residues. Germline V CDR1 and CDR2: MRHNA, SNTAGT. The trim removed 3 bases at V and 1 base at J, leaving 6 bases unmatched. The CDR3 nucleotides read TGTGCCAGCAGTGAAAAACTAGCGGACGGCACAGATACGCAGTATTTT. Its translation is CASSEKLADGTDTQYF.

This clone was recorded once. The DNA of the CDR3 is TGTGCCAGCAGCTCCCGAGGGTCTAGCACAGATACGCAGTATTTT. Protein sequence: CASSSRGSSTDTQYF. The J gene is TRBJ2-3, the V gene TRBV7-2, with D tentatively TRBD2 (5 bases). Germline CDR1 reads SGHTA; CDR2 reads FQGNSA. The CDR3 contains 15 residues. Trimming removed 4 bases from V and 0 bases from J, with 11 bases in between.

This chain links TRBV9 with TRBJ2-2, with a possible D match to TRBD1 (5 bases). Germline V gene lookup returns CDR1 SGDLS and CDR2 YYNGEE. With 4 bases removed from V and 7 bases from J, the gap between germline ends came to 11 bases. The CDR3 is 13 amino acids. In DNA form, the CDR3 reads TGTGCCAGCAGCTTACTAACAGGCGGGGAGCTGTTTTTT. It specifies CASSLLTGGELFF.

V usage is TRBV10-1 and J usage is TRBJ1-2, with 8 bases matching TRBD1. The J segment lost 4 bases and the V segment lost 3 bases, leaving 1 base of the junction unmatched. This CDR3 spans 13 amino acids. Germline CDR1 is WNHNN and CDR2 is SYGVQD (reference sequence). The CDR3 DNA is TGCGCCAGCAGTGACACAGGGGGCTATGGCTACACCTTC. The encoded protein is CASSDTGGYGYTF.

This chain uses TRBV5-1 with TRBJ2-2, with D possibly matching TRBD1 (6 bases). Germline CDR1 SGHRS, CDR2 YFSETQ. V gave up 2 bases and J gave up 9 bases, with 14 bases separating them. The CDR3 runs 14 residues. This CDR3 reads CASSFRTDGRELFF. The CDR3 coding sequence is TGCGCCAGCAGCTTCCGGACAGACGGCCGGGAGCTGTTTTTT.

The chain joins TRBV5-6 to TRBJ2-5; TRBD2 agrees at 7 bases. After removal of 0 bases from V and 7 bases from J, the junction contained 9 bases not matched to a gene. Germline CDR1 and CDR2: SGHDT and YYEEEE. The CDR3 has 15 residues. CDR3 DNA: TGTGCCAGCAGCTTGGCCGGTCAGGGAGGGATGACCCAGTACTTC. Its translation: CASSLAGQGGMTQYF.

CDR3 nucleotides: TGTGCCAGCAGGGCGACAGGAGGTAGAGGCTACACCTTC. Its protein product is CASRATGGRGYTF. V is TRBV9 and J is TRBJ1-2; D perhaps matches TRBD1 (6 bases). The V gene's germline CDR1 is SGDLS and CDR2 YYNGEE. The germline V and J ends were trimmed by 5 bases and 8 bases, with 16 bases remaining between them. This CDR3 is 13 amino acids long.

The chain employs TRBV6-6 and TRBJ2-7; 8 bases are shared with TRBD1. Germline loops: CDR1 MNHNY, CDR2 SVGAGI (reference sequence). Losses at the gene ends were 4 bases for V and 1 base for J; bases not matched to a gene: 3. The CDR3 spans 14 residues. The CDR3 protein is CASSLGTGSYEQYF. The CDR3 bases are TGTGCCAGCAGTTTAGGGACAGGATCCTACGAGCAGTACTTC.

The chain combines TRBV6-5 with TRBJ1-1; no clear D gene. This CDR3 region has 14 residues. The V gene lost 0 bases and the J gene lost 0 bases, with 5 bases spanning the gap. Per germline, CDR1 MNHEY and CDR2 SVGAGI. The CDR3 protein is CASSYSVVNTEAFF. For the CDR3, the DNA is TGTGCCAGCAGTTACTCAGTAGTGAACACTGAAGCTTTCTTT.